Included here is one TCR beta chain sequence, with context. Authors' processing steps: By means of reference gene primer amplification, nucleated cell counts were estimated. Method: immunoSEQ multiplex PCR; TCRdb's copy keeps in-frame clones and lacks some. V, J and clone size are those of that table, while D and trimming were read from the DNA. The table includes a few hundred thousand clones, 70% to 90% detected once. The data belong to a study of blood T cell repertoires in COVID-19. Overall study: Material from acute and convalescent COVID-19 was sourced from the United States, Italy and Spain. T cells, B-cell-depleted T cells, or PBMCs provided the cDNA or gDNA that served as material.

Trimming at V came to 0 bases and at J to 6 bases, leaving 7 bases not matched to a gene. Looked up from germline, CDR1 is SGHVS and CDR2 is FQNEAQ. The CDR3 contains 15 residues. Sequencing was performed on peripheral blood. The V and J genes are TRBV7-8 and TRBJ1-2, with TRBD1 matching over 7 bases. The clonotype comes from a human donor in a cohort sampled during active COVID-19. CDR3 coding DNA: TGTGCCAGCAGCTTAGCGGTTAGGGGGCAGGATGGCTACACCTTC. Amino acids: CASSLAVRGQDGYTF.